The 18 T cell receptor beta chains in this list originate from one sample, sequenced in a study of PD-1 blockade in classical Hodgkin lymphoma. As to time point: cycle 4 day 1 (C4D1), after five to seven weeks of nivolumab. Each of the patients experienced relapse following autologous stem cell transplantation, and their brentuximab vedotin exposure differed. The table came from immunoSEQ multiplex PCR; TCRdb's copy has only in-frame clones and leaves some out. The sample holds 100,000 to 120,000 clones, approximately 89% seen once. Here the sequenced sample was peripheral blood mononuclear cells (PBMCs), taken before the fourth cycle of nivolumab. These receptors were collected from a human donor with classical Hodgkin lymphoma.

This clone has a handful of counts. The genes are TRBV6-4 and TRBJ1-2; the D is unclear. Germline V lookup: CDR1 MRHNA, CDR2 SNTAGT. The CDR3 contains 12 residues. V was shortened by 1 base and J by 1 base, with 1 base between the two germline ends. The CDR3 DNA reads as TGTGCCAGCAGTGACTTTAACTATGGCTACACCTTC. Translated, it gives CASSDFNYGYTF.

This clone showed up just a few times. The V call is TRBV2, the J call TRBJ2-4; 7 positions agree with TRBD1. The CDR3 runs 14 residues. With V trimmed by 7 bases and J by 5 bases, 8 bases remained unmatched. Per the germline V gene, CDR1 is SNHLY and CDR2 is FYNNEI. CDR3 protein: CASKTRQGQNIQYF. DNA of the CDR3: TGTGCCAGCAAGACTCGACAGGGACAAAACATTCAGTACTTC.

This rearrangement joins TRBV28 to TRBJ1-3, with D hard to call. V lost 9 bases and J 4 bases, leaving 16 bases between the germline ends. Per the germline V gene, CDR1 is MDHEN and CDR2 is SYDVKM. The CDR3 is 14 residues long. The CDR3, as DNA: TGTGCCAGTCTGGGCCCAGGATCGGGAAACACCATATATTTT. Protein: CASLGPGSGNTIYF.

The V call is TRBV4-1, the J call TRBJ2-2; 10 bases fit TRBD2. The germline V gene encodes CDR1 MGHRA and CDR2 YSYEKL. V dropped 4 bases and J dropped 1; count of bases not matched to a gene: 15. This CDR3 contains 20 residues. The CDR3 nucleotides read TGCGCCAGCAGCCGACAAGATTGGACTAGCGGTTTGGGGAACACCGGGGAGCTGTTTTTT. It translates to CASSRQDWTSGLGNTGELFF.

The V gene is TRBV5-1, the J gene TRBJ2-1, with D possibly matching TRBD1 (6 bases). V was trimmed by 0 bases and J by 2 bases, leaving 9 bases between them. Germline V gives CDR1 SGHRS, CDR2 YFSETQ. CDR3 length: 15 residues. The CDR3 here is CASSLEQGTYNEQFF. CDR3 in DNA: TGCGCCAGCAGCTTGGAACAGGGTACCTACAATGAGCAGTTCTTC.

The CDR3 nucleotides read TGTGCCAGCAGTGAAGCGATGACGGAGCAGTACTTC. This gives the protein CASSEAMTEQYF. The chain employs TRBV6-1 and TRBJ2-7; D is uncertain. V lost 0 bases, J lost 7 bases, and 7 bases lay in between. This CDR3 has 12 residues. The V gene's germline CDR1 is MNHNS and CDR2 SASEGT.

This clone was detected once. V gene TRBV7-9 combines with J gene TRBJ2-3; no definite D call. Trimming shortened V by 1 base and J by 0 bases, and 11 bases separated the two germline ends. Germline CDR1 and CDR2: SEHNR and FQNEAQ (reference sequence). The CDR3 covers 16 residues. CDR3 protein: CASSLVDAVSTDTQYF. The DNA for the CDR3 is TGTGCCAGCAGCTTAGTGGATGCGGTTAGCACAGATACGCAGTATTTT. The variable domain in full, with the rest retrieved from reference TRBV7-9 and TRBJ2-3, is DTGVSQNPRHKITKRGQNVTFRCDPISEHNRLYWYRQTLGQGPEFLTYFQNEAQLEKSRLLSDRFSAERPKGSFSTLEIQRTEQGDSAMYLCASSLVDAVSTDTQYFGPGTRLTVL.

The V and J genes are TRBV28 and TRBJ2-1, with no clear D. Trimming took 6 bases from V and 9 from J, leaving 9 bases between them. The CDR3 covers 11 residues. Germline V gene data show CDR1 as MDHEN and CDR2 as SYDVKM. DNA of the CDR3: TGTGCCAGCAGCGTCTCAGGTGAGCAGTTCTTC. Translated: CASSVSGEQFF.

The chain couples TRBV4-1 to TRBJ2-2; 9 nucleotides line up with TRBD2. The trim removed 4 bases at V and 4 bases at J, leaving 7 bases unmatched. Germline-derived CDR1 and CDR2 are MGHRA and YSYEKL. The CDR3 is 16 amino acids. The CDR3 protein is CASSRSGSVGTGELFF. CDR3 sequence (DNA): TGCGCCAGCAGCCGTAGCGGGAGCGTCGGCACCGGGGAGCTGTTTTTT.

The chain carries TRBV19 and TRBJ2-3; D possibly uses TRBD1 or TRBD2 (5 bases each). V dropped 3 bases and J dropped 0 bases, with 28 bases sitting between them. This CDR3 has 21 amino acids. Germline V gene data show CDR1 as LNHDA and CDR2 as SQIVND (reference sequence). The CDR3 DNA is TGTGCCAGTAGTATCATTATCTTGGGGGAGATCGCGCTGATTAGCACAGATACGCAGTATTTT. Protein product: CASSIIILGEIALISTDTQYF.

The rearrangement joins TRBV11-2 to TRBJ2-5, with TRBD2 matching over 13 bases. The V gene end was trimmed by 3 bases and the J gene end by 3 bases; junction bases not matched to a gene: 10. CDR1 is SGHAT, CDR2 FQNNGV, per germline. This CDR3 has 18 amino acids. CDR3 DNA sequence: TGTGCCAGCAGCTTCTCACTGACTAGCGGGAGGTCTAAAGAGACCCAGTACTTC. Translated: CASSFSLTSGRSKETQYF.

The chain has TRBV18 and TRBJ1-2, with no clear D. The CDR3 has 13 residues. Germline V gene sequence: CDR1 KGHSH, CDR2 LQKENI. V dropped 8 bases and J dropped 2 bases, with 12 bases sitting between them. The CDR3 here is CASTSGPNYGYTF. The CDR3 nucleotides read TGTGCCAGCACTTCAGGCCCCAACTATGGCTACACCTTC. The whole variable domain, remainder taken from reference TRBV18 and TRBJ1-2, is NAGVMQNPRHLVRRRGQEARLRCSPMKGHSHVYWYRQLPEEGLKFMVYLQKENIIDESGMPKERFSAEFPKEGPSILRIQQVVRGDSAAYFCASTSGPNYGYTFGSGTRLTVV.

This chain connects TRBV7-2 to TRBJ1-2; weak D call: TRBD1 (5 bases). V gave up 1 base and J gave up 1 base, with 16 bases separating them. The CDR3 sequence is 17 residues long. The germline gives CDR1 SGHTA, CDR2 FQGNSA. This chain's CDR3 is CASSLGGDPVLNYGYTF. In nucleotides, the CDR3 is TGTGCCAGCAGCTTAGGAGGGGACCCGGTCCTTAACTATGGCTACACCTTC.

This clone was found once. The chain couples TRBV14 to TRBJ1-2; 8 positions match TRBD1. The CDR3 has 14 residues. V lost 1 base, J lost 10 bases, and 8 bases stayed unmatched. Germline CDR1 SGHDN, CDR2 FVKESK. The CDR3 loop is CASSQVGTGFDYTF. For the CDR3, the DNA is TGTGCCAGCAGCCAAGTGGGGACAGGTTTTGACTACACCTTC.

J is TRBJ1-1 and V is TRBV19; D is ambiguous. Germline V gene lookup returns CDR1 LNHDA and CDR2 SQIVND (reference sequence). The CDR3 extends over 12 amino acids. V shed 4 bases and J shed 6 bases, with 9 bases lying between them. This chain's CDR3 is CASSTMVAEAFF. As DNA, the CDR3 is TGTGCCAGTAGTACGATGGTAGCTGAAGCTTTCTTT.

The rearrangement links TRBV6-5 to TRBJ2-1; no clear D gene. The ends were cut back, 2 bases at V and 8 bases at J, with 16 bases in the middle. Per the germline V gene, CDR1 is MNHEY and CDR2 is SVGAGI. There are 15 residues in the CDR3. This chain's CDR3 is CASSYTFDLGYEQFF. The CDR3 nucleotides read TGTGCCAGCAGTTACACCTTCGACCTGGGCTATGAGCAGTTCTTC.

The V and J genes are TRBV6-5 and TRBJ2-2; 9 nucleotides align to TRBD1. Germline-derived CDR1 and CDR2 are MNHEY and SVGAGI. The CDR3 sequence is 15 residues long. Trimming took 7 bases from V and 3 from J; bases not matched to a gene: 6. DNA of the CDR3: TGTGCCAGCACAAGGACAGGGGTCGACACCGGGGAGCTGTTTTTT. This gives the protein CASTRTGVDTGELFF.

The J gene is TRBJ1-1, the V gene TRBV7-9; D is undetermined. Trimming took 0 bases from V and 6 from J, leaving 2 bases between them. The CDR3 spans 11 residues. Germline-derived CDR1 and CDR2 are SEHNR and FQNEAQ (reference sequence). This CDR3 reads CASSLAAEAFF. The CDR3 bases are TGTGCCAGCAGCTTAGCCGCTGAAGCTTTCTTT. The full variable domain, in which reference TRBV7-9 and TRBJ1-1 provide the parts outside the CDR3, is DTGVSQNPRHKITKRGQNVTFRCDPISEHNRLYWYRQTLGQGPEFLTYFQNEAQLEKSRLLSDRFSAERPKGSFSTLEIQRTEQGDSAMYLCASSLAAEAFFGQGTRLTVV.